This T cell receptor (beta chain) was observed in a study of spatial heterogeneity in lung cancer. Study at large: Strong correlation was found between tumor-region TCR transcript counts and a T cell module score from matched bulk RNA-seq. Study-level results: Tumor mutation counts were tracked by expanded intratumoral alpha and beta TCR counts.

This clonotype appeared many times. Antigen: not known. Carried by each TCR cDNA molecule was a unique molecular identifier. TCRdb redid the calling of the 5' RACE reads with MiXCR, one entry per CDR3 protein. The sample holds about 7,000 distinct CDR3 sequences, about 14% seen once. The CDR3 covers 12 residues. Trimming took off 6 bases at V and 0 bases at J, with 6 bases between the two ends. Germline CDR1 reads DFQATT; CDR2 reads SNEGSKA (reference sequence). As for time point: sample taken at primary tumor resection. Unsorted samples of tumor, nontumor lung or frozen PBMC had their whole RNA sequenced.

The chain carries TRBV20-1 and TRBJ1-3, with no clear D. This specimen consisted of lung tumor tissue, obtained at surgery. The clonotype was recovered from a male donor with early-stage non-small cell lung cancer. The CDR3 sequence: CSAGFSGNTIYF. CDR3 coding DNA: TGCAGTGCAGGGTTCTCTGGAAACACCATATATTTT.